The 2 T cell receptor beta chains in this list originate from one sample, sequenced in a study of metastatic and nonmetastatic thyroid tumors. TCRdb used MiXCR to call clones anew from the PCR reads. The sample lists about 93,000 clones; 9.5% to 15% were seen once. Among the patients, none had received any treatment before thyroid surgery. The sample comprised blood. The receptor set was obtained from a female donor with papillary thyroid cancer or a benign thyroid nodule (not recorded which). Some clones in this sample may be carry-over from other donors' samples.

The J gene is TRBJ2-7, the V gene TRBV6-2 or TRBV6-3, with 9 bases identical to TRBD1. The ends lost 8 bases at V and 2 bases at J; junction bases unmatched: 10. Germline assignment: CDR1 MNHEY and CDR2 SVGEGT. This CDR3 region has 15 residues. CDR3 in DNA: TGTGCCAGCCAGACAGGGGGAGGGGATACCTACGAGCAGTACTTC. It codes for CASQTGGGDTYEQYF.

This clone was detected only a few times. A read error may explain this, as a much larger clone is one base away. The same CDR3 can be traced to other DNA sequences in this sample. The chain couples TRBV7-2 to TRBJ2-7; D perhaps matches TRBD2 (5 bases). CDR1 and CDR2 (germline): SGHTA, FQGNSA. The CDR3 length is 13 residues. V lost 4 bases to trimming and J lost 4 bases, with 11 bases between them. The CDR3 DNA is TGTGCCAGCAGCTCCAGCGGAAGGTACGAGCAGTACTTC. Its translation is CASSSSGRYEQYF.